What follows are 5 T cell receptor beta chains derived from one specimen sequenced in a study of blood T cell repertoires in COVID-19. This table comes from immunoSEQ multiplex PCR, and its TCRdb copy is limited to in-frame clones, with some not included. The sample consists of 390,000 or so clones, almost 90% of them appearing once. The source material was peripheral blood. Receptors originate from a man younger than 35 with active or convalescent COVID-19.

The CDR3 sequence is CASSFRVDTEAFF. The CDR3 DNA follows: TGTGCCAGCAGCTTCAGGGTCGACACTGAAGCTTTCTTT. The chain is built from TRBV14 and TRBJ1-1, with a weak D call TRBD1 (5 bases). V shed 5 bases and J shed 3 bases, with 10 bases lying between them. The germline V gene has CDR1 SGHDN and CDR2 FVKESK. CDR3 length equals 13 residues.

The rearrangement uses TRBV28 and TRBJ2-7; the match to TRBD1 covers 8 bases. The CDR3 is made up of 17 amino acids. The J segment lost 4 bases and the V segment lost 6 bases, leaving 17 bases of the junction unmatched. In germline, CDR1 is MDHEN, CDR2 SYDVKM. The CDR3 is CASSPDYGQGFRYEQYF. The DNA for the CDR3 is TGTGCCAGCAGCCCTGATTATGGACAGGGTTTCCGGTACGAGCAGTACTTC.

The rearrangement links TRBV10-3 to TRBJ1-2, with 10 bases identical to TRBD1. The V gene end was trimmed by 6 bases and the J gene end by 1 base; junction bases not matched to a gene: 5. Germline assignment: CDR1 ENHRY and CDR2 SYGVKD. The CDR3 runs 15 residues. As DNA, the CDR3 is TGTGCCATCAGGTACGGGACAGGGGATAACTATGGCTACACCTTC. This translates into CAIRYGTGDNYGYTF.

In nucleotides, the CDR3 is TGTGCCAGCAGTTTATCGCAGGGGGCCGTTTATAGCAATCAGCCCCAGCATTTT. Its translation is CASSLSQGAVYSNQPQHF. The chain recombines TRBV28 with TRBJ1-5; 8 nucleotides line up with TRBD1. From germline, CDR1 is MDHEN and CDR2 SYDVKM. The J segment lost 0 bases and the V segment lost 1 base, leaving 8 bases of the junction unmatched. The CDR3 extends over 18 amino acids.

The V gene is TRBV18, the J gene TRBJ1-1, with a tentative D call TRBD1 (5 bases). Germline CDR1 reads KGHSH; CDR2 reads LQKENI. V lost 5 bases and J 1 base, leaving 14 bases between the germline ends. The CDR3 extends over 15 amino acids. The CDR3 protein is CASSVRRVGNTEAFF. The CDR3 nucleotides read TGTGCCAGCTCAGTGCGCAGGGTTGGGAACACTGAAGCTTTCTTT.